This T cell receptor (beta chain) was recovered during a study of cytomegalovirus exposure and HLA in healthy donors. Findings of the study overall: A link between a missense DCLRE1C variant and TCR beta V- and J-gene trimming emerged from a later analysis. No immune exposure information besides CMV serostatus was available.

This CDR3 comprises 15 residues. Samples came from healthy bone marrow donors. Comments on this clone: Its specificity is not known.

The primer mix had 60 Vbeta and 13 Jbeta primers. Original analysis: Approximately 11 million of the 60 million to 90 million unique TCR beta chains counted in a later analysis were shared. TCRdb's copy holds only in-frame clones and misses some; the assay was immunoSEQ multiplex PCR. The V and J calls and clone size were taken over from that table, and D and trimming were inferred from the DNA. The table lists under 200,000 clones, approximately 80% of them singletons. Material for sequencing was PBMCs. This chain connects TRBV21-1 to TRBJ2-7; the table gives TRBD2 as D, unverified against the DNA. TRBV21-1 is a pseudogene segment. The receptor was derived from a male donor in good health and CMV-seropositive. The CDR3 sequence is CASSPAGARTYEQYF. The CDR3, as DNA: TGTGCCAGCAGCCCGGCGGGGGCTCGGACTTACGAGCAGTACTTC.